The 13 T cell receptor beta chains reported below all come from one sample, sequenced in a study of tumor-infiltrating lymphocytes in oesophageal squamous cell carcinoma. TCRdb re-called the PCR reads through MiXCR, storing one row per CDR3 protein. The sample contains 19,000 or so distinct CDR3 sequences, around two fifths of which appear only once. Sequencing was carried out using blood. The receptors here all came from a male donor with esophageal squamous cell carcinoma.

This chain connects TRBV20-1 to TRBJ2-7, with TRBD2 identical over 13 bases. Near its end, the DNA agrees better with TRBJ2-5, so the J call may be wrong. Germline-derived CDR1 and CDR2 are DFQATT and SNEGSKA (reference sequence). This CDR3 comprises 16 residues. The CDR3 protein is CSARDPLAGGPETQYF. The CDR3 region has the DNA TGCAGTGCTAGAGATCCACTAGCGGGGGGGCCGGAGACCCAGTACTTC.

The chain links TRBV14 to TRBJ2-1; the match to TRBD2 covers 7 bases. Judging by the DNA end, TRBJ2-7 fits better; the J call may be wrong. This CDR3 comprises 19 residues. Germline values: CDR1 SGHDN, CDR2 FVKESK. The chain's CDR3 is CASSQDAPFGSGVSYEQYF. In nucleotides, the CDR3 is TGTGCCAGCAGCCAAGATGCCCCCTTTGGGAGCGGGGTCTCCTACGAGCAGTACTTC.

The chain links TRBV6-8 to TRBJ2-3; 9 bases align to TRBD2. The germline CDR1 and CDR2 sequences are MNHGY and SAAAGT. The CDR3 runs to 17 residues. The ends lost 2 bases at V and 2 bases at J; junction bases unmatched: 8. CDR3 nucleotide sequence: TGTGCCAGCAGTTACCACCAACTAGCGGGTTTCACAGATACGCAGTATTTT. Protein sequence: CASSYHQLAGFTDTQYF.

This clonotype was observed at least ten times. CDR3 nucleotides: TGTGCCAGCAGATCCTCGGGGACTAGCACAGATACGCAGTATTTT. Translation: CASRSSGTSTDTQYF. This sequence joins TRBV5-4 and TRBJ2-3; TRBD2 might be the D (6 bases). Trimming pared 5 bases from V and 0 bases from J, leaving 13 bases between. From germline, CDR1 is SGHNT and CDR2 YYREEE (reference sequence). The CDR3 loop spans 15 amino acids.

This sequence joins TRBV11-2 and TRBJ2-1, with D unclear. Germline values: CDR1 SGHAT, CDR2 FQNNGV. V was cut by 0 bases and J by 0 bases, with 12 bases left in between. The CDR3 runs to 17 residues. The CDR3 loop is CASSLEAPGNSYNEQFF. The DNA of the CDR3 is TGTGCCAGCAGCTTAGAAGCCCCAGGTAACTCCTACAATGAGCAGTTCTTC.

This clonotype was recorded once. The chain combines TRBV10-3 with TRBJ1-1, with TRBD1 identical over 8 bases. From germline, CDR1 is ENHRY and CDR2 SYGVKD. Trimming removed 6 bases from V and 3 bases from J; junction bases left unmatched: 6. The CDR3 contains 14 residues. CDR3 bases: TGTGCCATCAGAAGACAGGGGACAGACACTGAAGCTTTCTTT. Residues: CAIRRQGTDTEAFF.

The J gene is TRBJ2-6, the V gene TRBV7-8, with D uncertain. The V end lost 1 base, the J end lost 0 bases, and 16 bases lay between the germline ends. The CDR3 covers 19 residues. CDR1 and CDR2 from the germline V gene are SGHVS and FQNEAQ. CDR3 coding DNA: TGTGCCAGCAGCTTAGTTTGGGGATACTCCCCCTCTGGGGCCAACGTCCTGACTTTC. As protein: CASSLVWGYSPSGANVLTF.

Many counts were recorded for this clonotype. The CDR3 here is CASSIVDQPQHF. CDR3 nucleotides: TGTGCCAGTAGTATAGTAGATCAGCCCCAGCATTTT. This chain uses TRBV19 with TRBJ1-5; D unclear. CDR3 size: 12 residues. V was cut by 1 base and J by 5 bases, with 3 bases left in between. The germline V gene has CDR1 LNHDA and CDR2 SQIVND (reference sequence).

This clonotype is medium-sized by share. This sequence joins TRBV6-1 and TRBJ2-5; 8 nucleotides line up with TRBD1. The V gene's germline CDR1 is MNHNS and CDR2 SASEGT. V was clipped by 4 bases and J by 2 bases; unmatched bases: 3. The length of the CDR3 is 14 residues. The CDR3 coding sequence is TGTGCCAGCAGTGCCCGACAGGGGCAAGAGACCCAGTACTTC. It yields the protein CASSARQGQETQYF.

Turning to this clonotype: This CDR3 fails to terminate in the conserved phenylalanine or tryptophan, so it likely reflects a read error. It is unclear where the CDR3 begins or ends on the DNA, so no DNA is shown, and the CDR3 is as TCRdb lists it. The V gene is TRBV27, the J gene TRBJ2-5. Ends included, the CDR3 has 17 residues. Germline CDR1 and CDR2: MNHEY and SMNVEV (reference sequence). CDR3 sequence: CASSPNHNTNYGYTFGS.

At least ten counts were recorded for this clonotype. The genes are TRBV5-5 and TRBJ2-3; TRBD2 matches at 7 bases. The CDR3 loop spans 15 amino acids. Germline V gives CDR1 SGHKS, CDR2 YYEKEE (reference sequence). With V trimmed by 7 bases and J by 5 bases, 13 bases remained unmatched. The DNA for the CDR3 is TGTGCCAGCGGCAATGGGAGGGCCGGAGGAGATACGCAGTATTTT. Protein sequence: CASGNGRAGGDTQYF.

The chain uses TRBV19 and TRBJ1-2; perhaps TRBD1 as D (5 bases). The germline V gene has CDR1 LNHDA and CDR2 SQIVND (reference sequence). The CDR3 loop spans 14 amino acids. Trimming left V 10 bases short and J 3 bases short, with 18 bases between. The CDR3 nucleotides read TGTGCCACCAAAAATACCGGGACGTACTATGGCTACACCTTC. It is translated as CATKNTGTYYGYTF.

The gene calls are TRBV6-1 and TRBJ2-1; 7 positions agree with TRBD2. The J call could be wrong; TRBJ2-7 is a better fit for the DNA end. In germline, CDR1 is MNHNS, CDR2 SASEGT. This CDR3 contains 18 residues. In DNA form, the CDR3 reads TGTGCCAGCAGTGATGCGGGAGTCTCTTATCCCCTGTGGAAAGAGCAGTACTTC. Translating it yields CASSDAGVSYPLWKEQYF.